Listed below are T cell receptor beta chains from one sample, sequenced in a study of blood T cell repertoires in COVID-19. Produced via immunoSEQ multiplex PCR; TCRdb's table is partial and in-frame only. The table shows approximately 160,000 clones, with approximately 75% occurring only once. What was sequenced was peripheral blood. Receptors originate from a human donor in a cohort sampled during active COVID-19. Both conserved end residues are part of each CDR3. A D gene is named only where the DNA matches it firmly. Part of the rows lack a size; the others show once, few, many or a class for expanded clones.

cdr3_aa,cdr3_nt,v_call,j_call,d_call,cdr3_length,clone_size
CASSFSGRGQGEDTQYF,TGTGCCAGCAGCTTCAGTGGGAGGGGACAGGGCGAAGATACGCAGTATTTT,TRBV5-4,TRBJ2-3,TRBD1,17,-
CASSRSTGTGNTIYF,TGTGCCAGCAGCCGATCTACAGGGACTGGAAACACCATATATTTT,TRBV6-5,TRBJ1-3,-,15,few
CASSPIPGLAREQFF,TGTGCCAGCAGTCCTATACCGGGACTAGCTCGTGAGCAGTTCTTC,TRBV6-9,TRBJ2-1,TRBD2,15,once
CASSEQGRPDTQYF,TGTGCCAGCAGTGAACAGGGGCGACCAGATACGCAGTATTTT,TRBV6-1,TRBJ2-3,-,14,few
CASSTNAGLEQFF,TGCGCCAGCAGCACCAACGCCGGACTGGAGCAGTTCTTC,TRBV4-1,TRBJ2-1,-,13,-
CASSLGTRDRFGNTIYF,TGTGCCAGCAGCTTAGGAACCCGGGACAGGTTTGGAAACACCATATATTTT,TRBV7-9,TRBJ1-3,TRBD1,17,-
CASSPAGGSSEKLFF,TGTGCCAGCTCACCAGCAGGCGGGTCGAGTGAAAAACTGTTTTTT,TRBV18,TRBJ1-4,-,15,-
CASSHDSGGRSPLHF,TGTGCCAGCAGCCACGATTCAGGGGGCCGATCACCCCTCCACTTT,TRBV6-5,TRBJ1-6,TRBD1,15,-
CASSEVGALRTGELFF,TGCGCCAGCAGTGAGGTGGGGGCCCTGAGGACCGGGGAGCTGTTTTTT,TRBV10-2,TRBJ2-2,-,16,-
CASSYSDSYHEQYF,TGTGCCAGCAGTTACTCTGACAGTTACCACGAGCAGTACTTC,TRBV6-2/TRBV6-3,TRBJ2-7,-,14,-
CASSTQDTNFYGYTF,TGTGCCAGTAGTACTCAGGACACCAACTTCTATGGCTACACCTTC,TRBV19,TRBJ1-2,-,15,-
CATSGGGASSLSGHNEQFF,TGTGCCACCAGTGGTGGAGGGGCGAGTTCCCTAAGCGGCCACAATGAGCAGTTCTTC,TRBV24-1,TRBJ2-1,-,19,once
CASSLGQGNTYGYTF,TGTGCCAGCAGCTTGGGACAGGGTAATACCTATGGCTACACCTTC,TRBV28,TRBJ1-2,TRBD1,15,-
CASSLVVRVETQYF,TGTGCCAGCAGCTTAGTTGTCAGGGTTGAGACCCAGTACTTC,TRBV11-2,TRBJ2-5,-,14,-
CASSRDRPGTDTQYF,TGTGCCAGCAGTCGGGACAGGCCGGGTACAGATACGCAGTATTTT,TRBV6-6,TRBJ2-3,TRBD1,15,-
CASRTWGGKGNTGELFF,TGTGCCAGCAGAACCTGGGGGGGAAAAGGGAACACCGGGGAGCTGTTTTTT,TRBV7-9,TRBJ2-2,TRBD2,17,-
CASSPDRGSGEQYF,TGCGCCAGCAGCCCGGACAGGGGAAGCGGCGAGCAGTACTTC,TRBV5-1,TRBJ2-7,TRBD1,14,-
CASSQGQGFSYEQYF,TGTGCCAGCTCACAGGGACAGGGGTTCTCCTACGAGCAGTACTTC,TRBV18,TRBJ2-7,TRBD1,15,once
CASSQSYRPTSGANVLTF,TGCGCCAGCAGTCAATCGTACAGGCCGACCTCTGGGGCCAACGTCCTGACTTTC,TRBV23-1,TRBJ2-6,-,18,-
CASSSGGEDEKLFF,TGTGCCAGCTCCTCGGGTGGGGAGGATGAAAAACTGTTTTTT,TRBV18,TRBJ1-4,-,14,-
CATSATGRNTIYF,TGTGCCACCTCGGCGACAGGGCGAAACACCATATATTTT,TRBV19,TRBJ1-3,TRBD1,13,-
CASSSREVGRETQYF,TGTGCCAGCAGCTCCCGTGAGGTGGGGCGGGAGACCCAGTACTTC,TRBV11-2,TRBJ2-5,-,15,-
CASSPFSGRAHEQYF,TGTGCCAGCAGTCCGTTTAGCGGGAGGGCCCACGAGCAGTACTTC,TRBV9,TRBJ2-7,TRBD2,15,-
CASMGQGLDTQYF,TGCGCCAGCATGGGACAGGGTTTAGATACGCAGTATTTT,TRBV5-1,TRBJ2-3,TRBD1,13,-
CASSLLGLADILSTDTQYF,TGTGCCAGCAGCCTACTGGGACTAGCGGACATACTTAGCACAGATACGCAGTATTTT,TRBV11-2,TRBJ2-3,TRBD2,19,-
CASSWGTGTGNTIYF,TGCGCCAGCAGCTGGGGGACAGGGACTGGAAACACCATATATTTT,TRBV5-1,TRBJ1-3,TRBD1,15,-
CSVKPERDTQYF,TGCAGCGTTAAACCCGAGCGGGATACGCAGTATTTT,TRBV29-1,TRBJ2-3,-,12,few
CASSLQGRNEKLFF,TGTGCCAGTAGTTTGCAGGGAAGGAATGAAAAACTGTTTTTT,TRBV19,TRBJ1-4,-,14,-
CASSYTGTFAYNEQFF,TGTGCCAGCAGCTATACCGGGACTTTCGCCTACAATGAGCAGTTCTTC,TRBV11-2,TRBJ2-1,-,16,-
CASSLGSGMSNQPQHF,TGTGCCAGCAGCTTAGGCTCCGGGATGAGCAATCAGCCCCAGCATTTT,TRBV7-6,TRBJ1-5,-,16,-
CASSEAGTTYGYTF,TGTGCCAGCAGTGAGGCCGGGACTACTTATGGCTACACCTTC,TRBV27,TRBJ1-2,-,14,-
CASSQRTGDEKLFF,TGCGCCAGCAGCCAGAGGACAGGGGATGAAAAACTGTTTTTT,TRBV4-3,TRBJ1-4,TRBD1,14,-
CASSLPGQSYGYTF,TGCGCCAGCAGCTTGCCGGGACAGAGCTATGGCTACACCTTC,TRBV5-1,TRBJ1-2,TRBD1,14,-
CAWSVGRGMDYGYTF,TGTGCCTGGAGTGTAGGGCGGGGAATGGACTATGGCTACACCTTC,TRBV30,TRBJ1-2,-,15,few
CASSGELAQEVDTQYF,TGTGCCAGCAGCGGGGAACTAGCCCAAGAGGTAGATACGCAGTATTTT,TRBV9,TRBJ2-3,-,16,-
CASATDREVTYEQYF,TGTGCCAGCGCTACGGACAGGGAGGTTACCTACGAGCAGTACTTC,TRBV11-2,TRBJ2-7,TRBD1,15,-
CAWLTGETNSPLHF,TGTGCCTGGCTGACAGGGGAAACTAATTCACCCCTCCACTTT,TRBV30,TRBJ1-6,TRBD1,14,-
CATSTRLAGPNEQFF,TGTGCCACCAGCACCCGACTAGCGGGCCCCAATGAGCAGTTCTTC,TRBV15,TRBJ2-1,TRBD2,15,once
CASRLQGASYGYTF,TGTGCCAGCAGATTACAGGGGGCGTCCTATGGCTACACCTTC,TRBV27,TRBJ1-2,TRBD1,14,-
CATYQRGNEQFF,TGTGCCACCTACCAAAGGGGCAATGAGCAGTTCTTC,TRBV3-1/TRBV3-2,TRBJ2-1,-,12,few
CASSPPDGFYGYTF,TGTGCCAGCTCACCACCAGACGGGTTCTATGGCTACACCTTC,TRBV18,TRBJ1-2,-,14,-
CASSRLISGGYTGELFF,TGTGCCAGCAGCCGACTTATATCAGGGGGCTATACCGGGGAGCTGTTTTTT,TRBV6-2/TRBV6-3,TRBJ2-2,TRBD1,17,-
CASTDRVYEQYF,TGTGCCAGCACCGACAGGGTTTACGAGCAGTACTTC,TRBV7-9,TRBJ2-7,TRBD1,12,-
CASSYWDRRQPQHF,TGTGCCAGCAGTTACTGGGACAGAAGACAGCCCCAGCATTTT,TRBV6-6,TRBJ1-5,TRBD1,14,-
CACSSTSGRRGDTQYF,TGTGCCTGTTCATCGACTAGCGGGAGAAGGGGAGATACGCAGTATTTT,TRBV30,TRBJ2-3,TRBD2,16,-